This T cell receptor (beta chain) was recorded in a study of blood T cell repertoires in COVID-19. Study in general: The United States, Italy and Spain supplied acute and convalescent COVID-19 samples.

As handled by the study authors: Quantification of nucleated cells was approximated via reference gene primer amplification. Measured with immunoSEQ multiplex PCR; TCRdb has only the in-frame clones, and not every one. V and J calls and clone size are given by that table; D and trimming were obtained from the DNA. The data hold hundreds of thousands of clones, with just under 85% observed a single time. Trimming removed 2 bases at V and 5 bases at J, with 13 bases between. CDR1 and CDR2 (germline): LGHDT, YNNKEL (reference sequence). The CDR3 loop spans 15 amino acids. Sequenced material: peripheral blood. The receptor's source is a woman older than 75 with acute or convalescent COVID-19. The rearrangement joins TRBV3-1 (or the pseudogene TRBV3-2) to TRBJ1-3; D is possibly TRBD1 (6 bases). The CDR3 coding sequence is TGTGCCAGCAGCCAATTTGCTGGGGGCAGAAACACCATATATTTT. Its protein is CASSQFAGGRNTIYF.